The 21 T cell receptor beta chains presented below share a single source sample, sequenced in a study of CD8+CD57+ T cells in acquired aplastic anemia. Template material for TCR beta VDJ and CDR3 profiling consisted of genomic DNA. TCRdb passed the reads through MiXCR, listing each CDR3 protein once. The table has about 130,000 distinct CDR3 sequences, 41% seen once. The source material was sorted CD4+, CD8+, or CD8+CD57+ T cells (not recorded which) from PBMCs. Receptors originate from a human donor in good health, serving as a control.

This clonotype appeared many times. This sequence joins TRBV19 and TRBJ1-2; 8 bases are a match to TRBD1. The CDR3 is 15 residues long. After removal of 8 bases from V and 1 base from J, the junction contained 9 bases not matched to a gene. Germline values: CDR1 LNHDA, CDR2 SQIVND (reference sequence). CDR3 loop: CASRTGTQGNYGYTF. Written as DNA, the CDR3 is TGTGCCAGTCGGACAGGGACCCAGGGTAACTATGGCTACACCTTC.

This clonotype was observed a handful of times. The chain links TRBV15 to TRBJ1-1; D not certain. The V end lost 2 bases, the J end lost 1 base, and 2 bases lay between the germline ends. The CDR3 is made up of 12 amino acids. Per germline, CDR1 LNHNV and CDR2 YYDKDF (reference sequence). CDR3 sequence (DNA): TGTGCCACCAGCAGAAAGAACACTGAAGCTTTCTTT. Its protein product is CATSRKNTEAFF.

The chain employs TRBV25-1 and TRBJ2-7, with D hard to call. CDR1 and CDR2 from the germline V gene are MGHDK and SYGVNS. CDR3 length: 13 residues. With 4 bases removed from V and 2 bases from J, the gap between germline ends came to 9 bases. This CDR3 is CASSVNGAYEQYF. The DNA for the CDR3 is TGTGCCAGCAGTGTCAATGGGGCCTACGAGCAGTACTTC.

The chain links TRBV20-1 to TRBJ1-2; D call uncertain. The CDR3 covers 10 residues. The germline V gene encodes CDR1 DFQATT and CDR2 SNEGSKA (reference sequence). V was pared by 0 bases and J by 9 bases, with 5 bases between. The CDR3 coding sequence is TGCAGTGCTAGAGATCCTAGCTACACCTTC. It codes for CSARDPSYTF.

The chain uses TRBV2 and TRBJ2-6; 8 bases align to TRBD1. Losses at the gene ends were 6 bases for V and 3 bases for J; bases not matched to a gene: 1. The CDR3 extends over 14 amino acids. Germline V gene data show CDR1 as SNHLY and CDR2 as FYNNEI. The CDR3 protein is CASSRGRGANVLTF. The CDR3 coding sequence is TGTGCCAGCAGCAGGGGGCGTGGGGCCAACGTCCTGACTTTC.

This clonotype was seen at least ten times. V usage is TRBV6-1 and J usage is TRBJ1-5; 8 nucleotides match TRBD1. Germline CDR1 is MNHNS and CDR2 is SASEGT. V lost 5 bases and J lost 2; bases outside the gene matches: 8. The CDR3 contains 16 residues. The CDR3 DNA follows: TGTGCCAGCAGTAGACAGGGGAATGGAGGCAATCAGCCCCAGCATTTT. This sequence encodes CASSRQGNGGNQPQHF.

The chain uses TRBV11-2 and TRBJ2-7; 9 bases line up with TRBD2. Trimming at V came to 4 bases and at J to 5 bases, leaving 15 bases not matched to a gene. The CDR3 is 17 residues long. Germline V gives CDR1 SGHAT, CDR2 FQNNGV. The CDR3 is CASSYKGAGTSYNEQYV. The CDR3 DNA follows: TGTGCCAGCAGCTACAAGGGGGCCGGGACTAGCTACAACGAGCAGTACGTC.

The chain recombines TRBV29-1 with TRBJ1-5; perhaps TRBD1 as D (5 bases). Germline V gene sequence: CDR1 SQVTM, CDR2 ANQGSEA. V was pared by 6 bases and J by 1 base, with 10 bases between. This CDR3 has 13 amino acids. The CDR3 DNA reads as TGCAGCGTGGGGGTGTTAAGCAATCAGCCCCAGCATTTT. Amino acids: CSVGVLSNQPQHF.

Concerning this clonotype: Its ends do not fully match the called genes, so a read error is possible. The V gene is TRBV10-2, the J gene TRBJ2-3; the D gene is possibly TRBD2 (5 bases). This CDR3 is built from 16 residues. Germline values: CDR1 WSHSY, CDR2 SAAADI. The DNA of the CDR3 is TGTGCCATCTCGGGGTCTGGAGCCGATCGCACAGATACGCAGTATTTT. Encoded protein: CAISGSGADRTDTQYF.

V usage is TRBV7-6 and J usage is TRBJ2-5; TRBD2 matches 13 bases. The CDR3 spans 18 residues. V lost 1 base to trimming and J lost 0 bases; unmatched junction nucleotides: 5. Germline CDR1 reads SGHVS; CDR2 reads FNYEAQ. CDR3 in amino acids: CASSLVGTSGAYQETQYF. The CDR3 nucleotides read TGTGCCAGCAGCTTAGTTGGGACTAGCGGGGCGTACCAAGAGACCCAGTACTTC.

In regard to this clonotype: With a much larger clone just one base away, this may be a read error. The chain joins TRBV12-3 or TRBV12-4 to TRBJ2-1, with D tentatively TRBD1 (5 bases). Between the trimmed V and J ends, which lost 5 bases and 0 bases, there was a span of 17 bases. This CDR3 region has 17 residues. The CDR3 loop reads CASSGIINQGSYNEQFF. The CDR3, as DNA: TGTGCCAGCAGTGGTATCATAAACCAGGGCTCCTACAATGAGCAGTTCTTC.

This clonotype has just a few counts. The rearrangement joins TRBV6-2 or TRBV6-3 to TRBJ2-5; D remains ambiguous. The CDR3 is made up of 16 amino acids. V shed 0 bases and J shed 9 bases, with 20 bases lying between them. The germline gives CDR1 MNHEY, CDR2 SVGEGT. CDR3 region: CASSYSPRNFQLSQYF. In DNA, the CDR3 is TGTGCCAGCAGTTACTCGCCAAGGAACTTCCAGTTGTCCCAGTACTTC.

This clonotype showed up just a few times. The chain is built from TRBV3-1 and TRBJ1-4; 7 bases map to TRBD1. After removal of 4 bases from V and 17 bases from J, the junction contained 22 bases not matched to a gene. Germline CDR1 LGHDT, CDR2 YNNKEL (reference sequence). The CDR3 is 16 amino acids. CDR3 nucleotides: TGTGCCAGCAGCCCGGTTGGTGGGACAGCCTCTTCCAAGTATTTTTTT. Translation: CASSPVGGTASSKYFF.

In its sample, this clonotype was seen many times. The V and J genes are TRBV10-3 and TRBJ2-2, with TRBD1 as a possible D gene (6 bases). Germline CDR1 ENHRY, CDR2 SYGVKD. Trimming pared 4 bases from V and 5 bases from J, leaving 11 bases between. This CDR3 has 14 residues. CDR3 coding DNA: TGTGCCATCAGTGTAGGACAGCTGACCGGGGAGCTGTTTTTT. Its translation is CAISVGQLTGELFF.

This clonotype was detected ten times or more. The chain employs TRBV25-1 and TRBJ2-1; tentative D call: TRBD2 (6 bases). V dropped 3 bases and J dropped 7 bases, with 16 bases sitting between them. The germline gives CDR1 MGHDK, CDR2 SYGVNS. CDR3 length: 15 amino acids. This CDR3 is CASSDRTTVENEQFF. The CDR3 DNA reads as TGTGCCAGCAGTGACAGGACTACCGTTGAAAATGAGCAGTTCTTC. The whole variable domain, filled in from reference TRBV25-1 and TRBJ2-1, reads EADIYQTPRYLVIGTGKKITLECSQTMGHDKMYWYQQDPGMELHLIHYSYGVNSTEKGDLSSESTVSRIRTEHFPLTLESARPSHTSQYLCASSDRTTVENEQFFGPGTRLTVL.

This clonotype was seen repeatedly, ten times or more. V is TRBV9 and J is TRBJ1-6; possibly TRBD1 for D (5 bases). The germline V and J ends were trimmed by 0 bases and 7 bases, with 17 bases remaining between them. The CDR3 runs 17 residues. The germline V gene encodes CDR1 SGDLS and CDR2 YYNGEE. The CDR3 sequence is CASSVDVRGGGNSPLHF. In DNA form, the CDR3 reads TGTGCCAGCAGCGTAGATGTGAGGGGTGGGGGAAATTCACCCCTCCACTTT.

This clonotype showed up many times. The CDR3 loop is CASSVTLLNSPLHF. CDR3 sequence (DNA): TGTGCCAGCAGTGTTACCCTCCTTAATTCACCCCTCCACTTT. The chain links TRBV6-1 to TRBJ1-6; D is unclear. The V gene's germline CDR1 is MNHNS and CDR2 SASEGT. The CDR3 has 14 residues. Trimming cost V 4 bases and J 6 bases, with 10 bases left between them.

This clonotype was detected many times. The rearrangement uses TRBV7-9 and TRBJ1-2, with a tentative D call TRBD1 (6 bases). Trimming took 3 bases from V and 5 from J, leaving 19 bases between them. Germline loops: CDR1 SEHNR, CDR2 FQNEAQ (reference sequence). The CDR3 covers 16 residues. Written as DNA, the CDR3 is TGTGCCAGCAGCTTCGCCCCCTCCGGGACAACTTATGGCTACACCTTC. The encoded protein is CASSFAPSGTTYGYTF.

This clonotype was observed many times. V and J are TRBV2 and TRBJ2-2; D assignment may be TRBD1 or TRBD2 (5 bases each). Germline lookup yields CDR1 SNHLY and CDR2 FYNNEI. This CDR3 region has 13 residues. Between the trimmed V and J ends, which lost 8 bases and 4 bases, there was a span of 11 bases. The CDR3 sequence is CASLRDPTGELFF. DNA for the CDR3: TGTGCCAGCCTACGGGACCCCACCGGGGAGCTGTTTTTT. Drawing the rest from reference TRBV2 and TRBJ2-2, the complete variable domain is EPEVTQTPSHQVTQMGQEVILRCVPISNHLYFYWYRQILGQKVEFLVSFYNNEISEKSEIFDDQFSVERPDGSNFTLKIRSTKLEDSAMYFCASLRDPTGELFFGEGSRLTVL.

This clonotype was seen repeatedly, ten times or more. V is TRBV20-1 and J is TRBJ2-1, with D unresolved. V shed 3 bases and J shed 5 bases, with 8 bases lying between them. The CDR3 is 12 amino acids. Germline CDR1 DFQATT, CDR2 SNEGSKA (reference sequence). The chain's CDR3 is CSASHLNNEQFF. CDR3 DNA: TGCAGTGCTAGTCATCTTAACAATGAGCAGTTCTTC.

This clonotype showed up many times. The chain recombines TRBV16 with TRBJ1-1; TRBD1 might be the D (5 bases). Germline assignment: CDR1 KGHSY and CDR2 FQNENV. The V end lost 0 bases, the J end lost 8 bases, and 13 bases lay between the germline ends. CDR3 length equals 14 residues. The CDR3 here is CASSQSGRHHEAFF. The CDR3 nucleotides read TGTGCCAGCAGCCAATCGGGGCGCCACCACGAAGCTTTCTTT. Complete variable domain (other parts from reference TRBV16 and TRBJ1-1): GEEVAQTPKHLVRGEGQKAKLYCAPIKGHSYVFWYQQVLKNEFKFLISFQNENVFDETGMPKERFSAKCLPNSPCSLEIQATKLEDSAVYFCASSQSGRHHEAFFGQGTRLTVV.